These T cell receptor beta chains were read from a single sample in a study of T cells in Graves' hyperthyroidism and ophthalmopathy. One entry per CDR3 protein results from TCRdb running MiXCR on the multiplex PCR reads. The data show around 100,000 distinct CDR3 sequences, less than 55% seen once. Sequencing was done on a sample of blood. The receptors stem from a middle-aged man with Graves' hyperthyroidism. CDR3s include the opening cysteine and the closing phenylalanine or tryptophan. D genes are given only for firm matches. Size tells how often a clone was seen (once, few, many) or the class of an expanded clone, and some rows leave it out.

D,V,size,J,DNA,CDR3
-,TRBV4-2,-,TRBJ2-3,TGTGCCAGCAGCCAAGATGTCCCTAGTGGACTACGCACAGATACGCAGTATTTT,CASSQDVPSGLRTDTQYF
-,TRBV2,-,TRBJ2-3,TGTGCCAGCAGTTATCAAAACCCTGCAGGGCCTACTATCACAGATACGCGGTATTTT,CASSYQNPAGPTITDTRYF
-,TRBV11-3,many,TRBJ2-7,TGTGCCAGCAGCCCCCGGGTCAGCTCCTACGAGCAGTACTTC,CASSPRVSSYEQYF
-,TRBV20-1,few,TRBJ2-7,TGCAGTGCTAGGGGGGCGCGATCCTACGAGCAGTACTTC,CSARGARSYEQYF
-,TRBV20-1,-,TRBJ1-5,TGCAGTGCCAGCAGGGATCGTAGCAATCAGCCCCAGCATTTT,CSASRDRSNQPQHF
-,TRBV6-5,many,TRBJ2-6,TGTGCCAGCAGCTGGGACATTTCTGGGGCCAACGTCCTGACTTTC,CASSWDISGANVLTF
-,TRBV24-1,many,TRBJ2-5,TGTGCCACCAGTGATTCGGGGGACTCCTGGGAGACCCAGTACTTC,CATSDSGDSWETQYF
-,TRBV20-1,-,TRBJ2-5,TGCAGTGCTAGTTGGGGATCGCGCACAGCCGAGGAGGAGACCCAGTACTTC,CSASWGSRTAEEETQYF
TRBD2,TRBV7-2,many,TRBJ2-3,TGTGCCAGCAGCTCACTAGCGGGGTGGGGAGATACGCAGTATTTT,CASSSLAGWGDTQYF
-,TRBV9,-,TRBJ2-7,TGTGCCAGCACCCAAGGGAGGGGGGAGCAGTACTTC,CASTQGRGEQYF
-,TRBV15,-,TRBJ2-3,TGTGCCACCAGCAGCCCGGCGGCGGTAATCACAGATACGCAGTATTTT,CATSSPAAVITDTQYF
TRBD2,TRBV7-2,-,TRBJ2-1,TGTGCCAGCAGCCCCCGACTAGCGGGAGGTAGTAAGCAGTTCTTC,CASSPRLAGGSKQFF
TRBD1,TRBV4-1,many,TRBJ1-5,TGCGCCAGCAGCCCCGGGACAGGGGTCCAGCCCCAGCATTTT,CASSPGTGVQPQHF
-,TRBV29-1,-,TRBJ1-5,TGCAGCGTTGAAGTAGAGGGGAACTATCAGCCCCAGCATTTT,CSVEVEGNYQPQHF
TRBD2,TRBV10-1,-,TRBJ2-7,TGCGCCAGCAGATGCCTAGCGGTCACCTACGAGCAGTACTTC,CASRCLAVTYEQYF
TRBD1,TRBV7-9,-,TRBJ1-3,TGTGCCAGCAGCCCTCGACAGGGAAGGAACACCATATATTTT,CASSPRQGRNTIYF
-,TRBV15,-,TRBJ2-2,TGTGCCACCAGCAGAGGAACGTCGGCAGCAAACACCGGGGAGCTGTTTTTT,CATSRGTSAANTGELFF
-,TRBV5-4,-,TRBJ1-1,TGTGCCAGCAGCCCGCTGATGGGGTACACTGAAGTTTTCTTT,CASSPLMGYTEVFF
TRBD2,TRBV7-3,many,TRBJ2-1,TGTGCCAGCAGCTTTTTGCCTAGCGGGGACCGCTACAATGAGCAGTTCTTC,CASSFLPSGDRYNEQFF
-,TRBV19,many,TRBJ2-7,TGTGCCAGTAGTTTGGTCCTGGGGGCGAGAAACGAGCAGTACTTC,CASSLVLGARNEQYF
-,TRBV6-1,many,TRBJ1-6,TGTGCCAGCAGTGGTGATGATGGCCCCTATAATTCACCCCTCCACTTT,CASSGDDGPYNSPLHF
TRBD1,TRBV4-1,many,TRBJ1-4,TGCGCCAGCAGGTGGACAGGGACCGTGACTAATGAAAAACTGTTTTTT,CASRWTGTVTNEKLFF
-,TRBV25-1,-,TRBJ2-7,TGTGCCAGCAGTGAATCGGCGGGACGGGGAGAGCAGTACTTC,CASSESAGRGEQYF
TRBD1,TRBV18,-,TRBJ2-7,TGTGCCAGCTCACCTCTGGTTCTTTCGGGACAGGGGTTATACGAGCAGTACTTC,CASSPLVLSGQGLYEQYF
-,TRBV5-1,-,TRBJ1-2,TGCGCCAGCAGCTTGGGAGGGGAAGGAGGCTACACCTTC,CASSLGGEGGYTF
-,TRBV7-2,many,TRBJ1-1,TGTGCCAGCAGCTTAGGACGGATGAACACTGAAGCTTTCTTT,CASSLGRMNTEAFF
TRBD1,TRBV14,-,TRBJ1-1,TGTGCCAGCAGCCAAAGGACAGGGAGGTTCGCTTTCTTT,CASSQRTGRFAFF
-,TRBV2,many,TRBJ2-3,TGTGCCAGCAGGAGGGATGGTACGCAGTATTTT,CASRRDGTQYF
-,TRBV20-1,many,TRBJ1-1,TGCAGTGCTAGAGATAACGGGGCGCGTACTGAAGCTTTCTTT,CSARDNGARTEAFF
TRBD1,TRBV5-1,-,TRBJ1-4,TGCGCCAGCAGCTTGGAGGCAGGGGGCGCTAATGAAAAACTGTTTTTT,CASSLEAGGANEKLFF
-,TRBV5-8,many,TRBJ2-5,TGTGCCAGCAGCCGATGGGGGCTCGGGGAGACCCAGTACTTC,CASSRWGLGETQYF
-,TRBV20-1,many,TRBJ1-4,TGCAGTGCTCCGGGGGCAACTAATGAAAAACTGTTTTTT,CSAPGATNEKLFF
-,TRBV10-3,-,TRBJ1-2,TGTGCCGTCAGTGGGTCGGTGGGAGACTATGGCTACACCTTC,CAVSGSVGDYGYTF
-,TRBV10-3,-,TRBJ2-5,TGTGCCATCAGCCGGACAGACCAAGAAACCCAGTACTTC,CAISRTDQETQYF
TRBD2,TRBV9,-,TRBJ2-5,TGTGCCAGCAGCGTAGGGACTAGCGGGGGGGAGACCCAGTACTTC,CASSVGTSGGETQYF
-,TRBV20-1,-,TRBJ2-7,TGCAGTGCTAGAGAATATTCCTACGAGCAGTACTTC,CSAREYSYEQYF
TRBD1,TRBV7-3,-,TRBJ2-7,TGTGCCAGCAGCTCGCGAGGGACAGGAGGGGACTACGAGCAGTACTTC,CASSSRGTGGDYEQYF